This T cell receptor beta chain was sequenced in a study of blood T cell repertoires in COVID-19. For the study at large: Samples representing acute and convalescent COVID-19 were sourced from the United States, Italy and Spain. Sources were T cells, B-cell-depleted T cells, or PBMCs; the material itself was cDNA or gDNA.

V was cut by 3 bases and J by 9 bases, with 9 bases left in between. The CDR3 is 12 residues long. CDR1 is PRHDT, CDR2 FYEKMQ, per germline (reference sequence). Methods used by the authors: Reference gene primers were amplified, and this amplification served to estimate nucleated cell counts. Using immunoSEQ multiplex PCR, the repertoire was profiled, and TCRdb retains in-frame clones only, with some absent. From that table come the V and J calls and clone size; the DNA was used to work out D and trimming. The table shows around 130,000 clones, with around 91% occurring only once. The chain carries TRBV13 and TRBJ2-1, with a weak D call TRBD2 (5 bases). This TCR was recovered from a man in his 70s with active or convalescent COVID-19. The sample was peripheral blood. CDR3 loop: CASSFEGTEQFF. The CDR3 DNA reads TGTGCCAGCAGCTTCGAGGGAACTGAGCAGTTCTTC.